The 31 T cell receptor beta chains listed next were all sequenced from one sample in a study of spatial heterogeneity in lung cancer. Time point here: sample taken at primary tumor resection. Study-level points and caveats: One measure, the expanded intratumoral alpha and beta TCR count, tracked tumor mutation counts.

These receptors are not linked to any known antigen. TCRdb used MiXCR to reprocess the 5' RACE reads, holding one entry per CDR3 protein. The data show around 3,600 distinct CDR3 sequences, about 15% seen once. Sequences were derived from lung tumor tissue, sampled at surgery. All receptors derive from a female donor with early-stage non-small cell lung cancer.

By share, this clonotype ranks as medium-sized. The library was prepared for alpha chains; this beta chain is a stray read, so its frequency means little. This chain joins TRBV18 and TRBJ1-4, with 7 bases that match TRBD1. The CDR3 is 16 amino acids. The ends lost 2 bases at V and 8 bases at J; junction bases unmatched: 11. CDR1 is KGHSH and CDR2 is LQKENI in the germline V gene. The CDR3: CASSPGRQGGGEKLFF. DNA for the CDR3: TGTGCCAGCTCACCAGGGAGACAGGGCGGTGGAGAAAAACTGTTTTTT.

This clonotype was seen ten or more times. As an off-target read in a library built for alpha chains, this beta chain has a frequency of little significance. The CDR3 sequence: CASKSSPTDTQYF. In DNA form, the CDR3 reads TGCGCCAGCAAGAGCAGTCCAACAGATACGCAGTATTTT. The rearrangement links TRBV5-1 to TRBJ2-3; D remains unclear. V was trimmed by 6 bases and J by 3 bases, leaving 11 bases between them. The CDR3 covers 13 residues. Germline V gene sequence: CDR1 SGHRS, CDR2 YFSETQ.

This clonotype ranks as medium-sized (0.01 to 0.1%). With the library built for alpha chains, this beta chain is off target and its frequency is not meaningful. This rearrangement joins TRBV7-6 to TRBJ1-2; D may be TRBD1 (6 bases). This CDR3 is 15 amino acids long. The V and J ends lost 5 bases and 2 bases respectively, with 15 bases between them. In germline, CDR1 is SGHVS, CDR2 FNYEAQ. The CDR3 nucleotides are TGTGCCAGCAGCAAAGAGGCAGGGGTCAACTATGGCTACACCTTC. Translation: CASSKEAGVNYGYTF.

This clonotype was seen many times. For a library built for alpha chains, this beta chain is a stray read; little rests on its size. The chain has TRBV7-2 and TRBJ2-3; 8 bases are a match to TRBD2. Trimming at V came to 3 bases and at J to 3 bases, leaving 8 bases not matched to a gene. Germline V lookup: CDR1 SGHTA, CDR2 FQGNSA. The CDR3 loop spans 16 amino acids. CDR3 in DNA: TGTGCCAGCAGCTTCCAAGCGGGGGTTAGAACAGATACGCAGTATTTT. Protein: CASSFQAGVRTDTQYF.

This clonotype is labeled as medium-sized. This beta chain slipped into a library made for alpha chains as a stray read, so its size is not meaningful. The rearrangement links TRBV30 to TRBJ2-4, with D possibly being TRBD2 (6 bases). The CDR3 is 13 amino acids. The germline V gene has CDR1 GTSNPN and CDR2 SVGIG (reference sequence). Between the trimmed V and J ends, which lost 2 bases and 3 bases, there was a span of 8 bases. Here the CDR3 DNA reads TGTGCCTGGAGTAGGGAGGTCAAAAACATTCAGTACTTC. Amino acids: CAWSREVKNIQYF. The entire variable domain, with the rest obtained from reference TRBV30 and TRBJ2-4, is as follows: SQTIHQWPATLVQPVGSPLSLECTVEGTSNPNLYWYRQAAGRGLQLLFYSVGIGQISSEVPQNLSASRPQDRQFILSSKKLLLSDSGFYLCAWSREVKNIQYFGAGTRLSVL.

Comment on this clonotype: This beta chain appears as a stray read in a library generated for alpha chains; its size is not informative. The chain joins TRBV20-1 to TRBJ1-1; D is undetermined. Per the germline V gene, CDR1 is DFQATT and CDR2 is SNEGSKA (reference sequence). The ends were cut back, 2 bases at V and 2 bases at J, with 9 bases in the middle. The CDR3 contains 13 residues. The CDR3, as DNA: TGCAGTGCTAGACGCGATCCAAACACTGAAGCTTTCTTT. It translates to CSARRDPNTEAFF.

This clonotype was observed many times. This beta chain is a stray sequence in a library constructed for alpha chains; its clone size is not meaningful. The genes are TRBV7-9 and TRBJ2-5; no clear D. Germline CDR1 and CDR2: SEHNR and FQNEAQ (reference sequence). The CDR3 consists of 13 residues. V lost 2 bases, J lost 5 bases, and 9 bases lay in between. CDR3 bases: TGTGCCAGCAGCTTACAGGTGGATGAGACCCAGTACTTC. This translates into CASSLQVDETQYF.

Points on this clonotype: This beta chain represents an off-target read in a library built for alpha chains; its size is of limited meaning. The rearrangement uses TRBV4-1 and TRBJ2-3; no clear D gene. The CDR3 totals 17 residues. Between the trimmed V and J ends, which lost 4 bases and 0 bases, there was a span of 17 bases. The germline CDR1 and CDR2 sequences are MGHRA and YSYEKL. The DNA for the CDR3 is TGCGCCAGCAGCCTCGGCTTGCTTGCGTGGAGCACAGATACGCAGTATTTT. Amino acid sequence: CASSLGLLAWSTDTQYF.

With regard to this clonotype: This beta chain is an off-target read within a library intended for alpha chains, so its frequency means little. The J gene is TRBJ1-2, the V gene TRBV3-1, with no clear D. Germline V gene data show CDR1 as LGHDT and CDR2 as YNNKEL (reference sequence). Trimming removed 1 base from V and 7 bases from J, with 16 bases in between. This CDR3 has 15 residues. The CDR3: CASSQGRAWKGGYTF. The CDR3 DNA reads as TGTGCCAGCAGCCAAGGCCGGGCCTGGAAGGGTGGCTACACCTTC.

With regard to this clonotype: In a library made to pick up alpha chains, this beta chain is a stray read with a size that means little. The chain is built from TRBV5-1 and TRBJ1-3; D is ambiguous. The CDR3 runs to 13 residues. V lost 5 bases and J lost 0, with 6 bases in between. Germline values: CDR1 SGHRS, CDR2 YFSETQ. CDR3 bases: TGCGCCAGCAGAGTTTTCTCTGGAAACACCATATATTTT. This gives the protein CASRVFSGNTIYF.

About this clonotype: This beta chain appears as a stray read in a library generated for alpha chains; its size is not informative. The chain combines TRBV20-1 with TRBJ2-7, with 8 bases that match TRBD2. Losses at the gene ends were 6 bases for V and 5 bases for J; bases not matched to a gene: 6. The CDR3 consists of 12 residues. CDR1 is DFQATT and CDR2 is SNEGSKA in the germline V gene (reference sequence). CDR3 protein: CSAGAGVDEQYF. The CDR3 DNA sequence: TGCAGTGCCGGAGCGGGGGTAGACGAGCAGTACTTC.

This clonotype counts as medium-sized (0.01 to 0.1%). The library was prepared for alpha chains; this beta chain is a stray read, so its frequency means little. V is TRBV24-1 and J is TRBJ1-1, with D tentatively TRBD1 (5 bases). The CDR3 loop spans 14 amino acids. V dropped 5 bases and J dropped 5 bases, with 14 bases sitting between them. Germline lookup yields CDR1 KGHDR and CDR2 SFDVKD. The CDR3 protein is CATSAGGVRTEAFF. Written as DNA, the CDR3 is TGTGCCACCAGTGCCGGGGGGGTGCGGACTGAAGCTTTCTTT.

Notes on this clonotype: The library was designed around alpha chains, so this beta chain is a stray read whose abundance carries little weight. The chain joins TRBV2 to TRBJ1-5, with TRBD1 identical over 9 bases. There are 13 residues in the CDR3. Germline assignment: CDR1 SNHLY and CDR2 FYNNEI. The ends lost 7 bases at V and 5 bases at J; junction bases unmatched: 3. CDR3 loop: CASTRTGDQPQHF. The CDR3 bases are TGTGCCAGCACCCGGACAGGGGATCAGCCCCAGCATTTT.

This clonotype is medium-sized (0.01 to 0.1%) within its sample. This beta chain was picked up by a library intended for alpha chains and is off target, so its count carries little meaning. The chain links TRBV6-2 or TRBV6-3 to TRBJ2-1; a possible D gene is TRBD2 (6 bases). Trimming removed 0 bases from V and 7 bases from J, with 7 bases in between. The length of the CDR3 is 13 residues. Germline V gene sequence: CDR1 MNHEY, CDR2 SVGEGT. CDR3 region: CASSYSAGNEQFF. Here the CDR3 DNA reads TGTGCCAGCAGTTACTCCGCGGGGAATGAGCAGTTCTTC.

By share, this clonotype counts as medium-sized. This beta chain turned up in a library designed for alpha chains; as an off-target read, its abundance says little. V is TRBV6-6 and J is TRBJ1-5, with D possibly being TRBD1 (6 bases). This CDR3 has 14 amino acids. CDR1 MNHNY and CDR2 SVGAGI come from the germline V gene (reference sequence). V was shortened by 2 bases and J by 5 bases, with 10 bases between the two germline ends. CDR3 in amino acids: CASSYQGFDQPQHF. CDR3 sequence (DNA): TGTGCCAGCAGTTACCAGGGGTTTGATCAGCCCCAGCATTTT.

In its sample, this clonotype was seen many times. The size of this beta chain means little, since it is a stray read in a library made for alpha chains. This chain connects TRBV10-3 to TRBJ2-4; TRBD2 agrees at 8 bases. Unmatched junction bases numbered 5, after V lost 10 bases and J lost 0 bases. CDR3 length: 14 amino acids. Per the germline V gene, CDR1 is ENHRY and CDR2 is SYGVKD. CDR3 protein: CATGRESAKNIQYF. The CDR3 nucleotides are TGTGCCACCGGGAGGGAGTCAGCCAAAAACATTCAGTACTTC.

This clonotype ranks as medium-sized. The library was designed around alpha chains, so this beta chain is a stray read whose abundance carries little weight. The chain links TRBV29-1 to TRBJ1-5; a possible D gene is TRBD1 (5 bases). With 5 bases removed from V and 9 bases from J, the gap between germline ends came to 14 bases. CDR3 size: 12 residues. Germline V gene sequence: CDR1 SQVTM, CDR2 ANQGSEA. CDR3: CSVRDGPRPQHF. The CDR3 DNA follows: TGCAGCGTTCGGGACGGTCCGCGGCCCCAGCATTTT.

This clonotype was recorded a few times. This beta chain is a stray read from a library made for alpha chains; its abundance is not meaningful. V is TRBV6-2 or TRBV6-3 and J is TRBJ1-6; D is undetermined. This CDR3 has 18 amino acids. The V and J ends lost 2 bases and 4 bases respectively, with 18 bases between them. Germline loops: CDR1 MNHEY, CDR2 SVGEGT. CDR3 loop: CASSYGNSLSGYNSPLHF. The CDR3 DNA reads TGTGCCAGCAGTTACGGAAACAGCCTAAGCGGGTATAATTCACCCCTCCACTTT.

By share of the sample, this clonotype is medium-sized. This beta chain is a stray sequence in a library constructed for alpha chains; its clone size is not meaningful. The rearrangement joins TRBV20-1 to TRBJ2-5; D is perhaps TRBD1 (6 bases). The CDR3 totals 14 residues. Germline values: CDR1 DFQATT, CDR2 SNEGSKA (reference sequence). Trimming pared 0 bases from V and 4 bases from J, leaving 12 bases between. DNA of the CDR3: TGCAGTGCTAGAGATCTGCAGGGGAGAGAGACCCAGTACTTC. It yields the protein CSARDLQGRETQYF.

This clonotype was found many times. In a library made to pick up alpha chains, this beta chain is a stray read with a size that means little. V gene TRBV28 combines with J gene TRBJ1-2, with a possible D match to TRBD1 (5 bases). Germline V lookup: CDR1 MDHEN, CDR2 SYDVKM. V was cut by 5 bases and J by 8 bases, with 24 bases left in between. The CDR3 totals 16 residues. The CDR3 DNA sequence: TGTGCCAGCAGTCCGGGGCAGGGTGGGGTTTCGAGCGGCTACACCTTC. It is translated as CASSPGQGGVSSGYTF.

This clonotype occurred many times. The size of this beta chain means little, since it is a stray read in a library made for alpha chains. The chain uses TRBV21-1 and TRBJ2-7; whether TRBD1, the table's D call, matches the DNA was not checked. TRBV21-1 is given as a pseudogene. The CDR3 has 14 residues. Here the CDR3 DNA reads TGTGCCAGCTCACTCGGGACAGGGGGCTACGAGCAGTACTTC. Translated: CASSLGTGGYEQYF.

This clonotype was seen at least ten times. For a library built for alpha chains, this beta chain is a stray read; little rests on its size. The chain recombines TRBV6-1 with TRBJ1-1; a weak D match, TRBD1 (6 bases). This CDR3 is 17 amino acids long. V gave up 6 bases and J gave up 1 base, with 21 bases separating them. Germline V gene sequence: CDR1 MNHNS, CDR2 SASEGT. This chain's CDR3 is CASSPWTASLSNTEAFF. The CDR3 region has the DNA TGTGCCAGCAGCCCTTGGACAGCCAGCCTCTCGAACACTGAAGCTTTCTTT.

By its share, this clonotype is medium-sized. This beta chain is a stray sequence in a library constructed for alpha chains; its clone size is not meaningful. CDR3 nucleotide sequence: TGTGCCAGTAGTATGGATAGGCAGGGCAAAGTGCCCCAGCATTTT. Amino acid sequence: CASSMDRQGKVPQHF. The chain carries TRBV19 and TRBJ1-5; a possible D gene is TRBD1 (5 bases). The CDR3 length is 15 residues. The V end lost 3 bases, the J end lost 9 bases, and 18 bases lay between the germline ends. From germline, CDR1 is LNHDA and CDR2 SQIVND (reference sequence).

This clonotype was seen repeatedly, ten times or more. This beta chain came through as a stray read in a library set up for alpha chains, and its size says little. The gene calls are TRBV21-1 and TRBJ1-2. TRBV21-1 is annotated as a pseudogene. CDR3 length equals 14 residues. CDR3 sequence reads: CASSKGRANYGYTF. The CDR3 nucleotides are TGTGCCAGCAGCAAAGGACGAGCTAACTATGGCTACACCTTC.

Sample share makes this clonotype medium-sized (0.01 to 0.1%). In a library made to pick up alpha chains, this beta chain is a stray read with a size that means little. This chain joins TRBV27 and TRBJ2-3; 10 bases fit TRBD2. The junction had 12 bases not matched to a gene; V was cut back by 2 bases and J by 1 base. The germline gives CDR1 MNHEY, CDR2 SMNVEV (reference sequence). The CDR3 is 19 residues long. The CDR3 bases are TGTGCCAGCAGTTTAGGCTGGTTAGCGGGGGGACCCCGCACAGATACGCAGTATTTT. Amino acid sequence: CASSLGWLAGGPRTDTQYF.

Concerning this clonotype: Being off target in a library aimed at alpha chains, this beta chain has a size of little meaning. V and J are TRBV7-2 and TRBJ1-3; D remains ambiguous. This CDR3 contains 13 residues. V lost 5 bases and J 4 bases, leaving 9 bases between the germline ends. Germline lookup yields CDR1 SGHTA and CDR2 FQGNSA. Here the CDR3 DNA reads TGTGCCAGCAGCCTACAGCGGGGAAACACCATATATTTT. Protein product: CASSLQRGNTIYF.

This clonotype is labeled medium-sized. The size of this beta chain means little, since it is a stray read in a library made for alpha chains. The J gene is TRBJ1-2, the V gene TRBV14; TRBD1 might be the D (6 bases). Germline lookup yields CDR1 SGHDN and CDR2 FVKESK. The CDR3 runs 16 residues. Trimming pared 0 bases from V and 0 bases from J, leaving 11 bases between. The chain's CDR3 is CASSQDMTGPNYGYTF. The DNA for the CDR3 is TGTGCCAGCAGCCAAGATATGACAGGCCCTAACTATGGCTACACCTTC.

This clonotype showed up many times. Since it is a stray read in a library aimed at alpha chains, this beta chain has a size that is not meaningful. The chain is built from TRBV5-1 and TRBJ1-3; 7 positions agree with TRBD1. Germline-derived CDR1 and CDR2 are SGHRS and YFSETQ. The V segment lost 4 bases and the J segment 2 bases; nucleotides outside the gene matches: 3. The length of the CDR3 is 14 residues. The DNA of the CDR3 is TGCGCCAGCAGCCGTGGACAGGCTGGAAACACCATATATTTT. Translated: CASSRGQAGNTIYF.

This clonotype was seen only a few times. This beta chain represents an off-target read in a library built for alpha chains; its size is of limited meaning. J is TRBJ1-4 and V is TRBV18; D is unresolved. This CDR3 contains 16 residues. Germline-derived CDR1 and CDR2 are KGHSH and LQKENI. V gave up 4 bases and J gave up 4 bases, with 16 bases separating them. CDR3 amino acids: CASSLRPVSINEKLFF. The CDR3 DNA reads TGTGCCAGCTCACTTCGCCCTGTTTCCATTAATGAAAAACTGTTTTTT.

This clonotype was picked up many times. Found in a library prepared for alpha chains, this beta chain is an off-target read, and its abundance has little meaning. The rearrangement links TRBV24-1 to TRBJ1-2, with D unresolved. Trimming removed 2 bases from V and 4 bases from J, with 10 bases in between. The CDR3 sequence is 14 residues long. Germline-derived CDR1 and CDR2 are KGHDR and SFDVKD. CDR3 sequence (DNA): TGTGCCACCAGTGATTCCCTACCACCCTATGGCTACACCTTC. Protein: CATSDSLPPYGYTF.

This clonotype was counted only a few times. Found in a library prepared for alpha chains, this beta chain is an off-target read, and its abundance has little meaning. The CDR3 DNA sequence: TGTGCCAGCAGAATAGGTAGCGGGAGAGAGACCCAGTACTTC. Protein product: CASRIGSGRETQYF. The chain has TRBV6-2 or TRBV6-3 and TRBJ2-5; TRBD2 agrees at 9 bases. This CDR3 contains 14 residues. V lost 6 bases to trimming and J lost 4 bases; unmatched junction nucleotides: 6. The germline V gene has CDR1 MNHEY and CDR2 SVGEGT.